Listed here are 11 T cell receptor beta chains from one sample, sequenced in a study of Tregs in tolerant kidney transplant recipients. Method: immunoSEQ multiplex PCR; TCRdb's copy keeps in-frame clones and lacks some. The sample includes about 110,000 clones, nearly 90% of them seen just once. The material was CD4+ T cells from blood, obtained before the transplant. These receptors all come from a human donor who received a combined kidney and bone marrow transplant.

This chain uses TRBV7-9 with TRBJ1-3; D gene uncertain. Between the trimmed V and J ends, which lost 6 bases and 4 bases, there was a span of 7 bases. CDR1 is SEHNR, CDR2 FQNEAQ, per germline (reference sequence). The CDR3 has 12 residues. CDR3 amino acids: CASRNTGNTIYF. The CDR3, as DNA: TGTGCCAGCAGGAACACGGGAAACACCATATATTTT.

The chain has TRBV18 and TRBJ2-3; 10 nucleotides match TRBD2. Looked up from germline, CDR1 is KGHSH and CDR2 is LQKENI. The CDR3 sequence is 16 residues long. Germline trimming cut 6 bases from V and 4 bases from J; bases unmatched to any gene: 10. Written as DNA, the CDR3 is TGTGCCAGCTCCCAAACTAGCGGGACTTCGGCAGATACGCAGTATTTT. Translated, it gives CASSQTSGTSADTQYF.

CDR3 sequence reads: CASSFGGVYSNQPQHF. The CDR3 DNA sequence: TGTGCCAGCAGTTTCGGAGGAGTTTATAGCAATCAGCCCCAGCATTTT. V gene TRBV28 combines with J gene TRBJ1-5; D is unclear. CDR1 and CDR2 from the germline V gene are MDHEN and SYDVKM. The CDR3 loop spans 16 amino acids. Trimming took off 3 bases at V and 0 bases at J, with 12 bases between the two ends.

The CDR3 is CATSRDLGAEAFF. Written as DNA, the CDR3 is TGTGCCACCAGCAGAGACCTCGGGGCTGAAGCTTTCTTT. The V gene is TRBV15, the J gene TRBJ1-1; the D is unclear. V was cut by 0 bases and J by 6 bases, with 8 bases left in between. Looked up from germline, CDR1 is LNHNV and CDR2 is YYDKDF (reference sequence). The CDR3 is 13 residues long.

This chain joins TRBV7-9 and TRBJ1-1, with unresolved D. The CDR3 covers 11 residues. Germline CDR1 is SEHNR and CDR2 is FQNEAQ (reference sequence). Trimming stripped 8 bases from V and 5 bases from J, with 9 bases between. In nucleotides, the CDR3 is TGTGCCAGCCAGATCAGGACTGAAGCTTTCTTT. Translation gives CASQIRTEAFF.

The chain uses TRBV29-1 and TRBJ1-2, with D possibly TRBD1 on 6 matching bases. This CDR3 is built from 12 residues. Germline V gives CDR1 SQVTM, CDR2 ANQGSEA. Trimming shortened V by 7 bases and J by 3 bases, and 12 bases separated the two germline ends. The CDR3 bases are TGCAGCGGCGGCGGGGGCGACTATGGCTACACCTTC. Encoded protein: CSGGGGDYGYTF.

The V gene is TRBV6-6, the J gene TRBJ2-7; 9 nucleotides agree with TRBD1. V shed 5 bases, J shed 5 bases, and the junction held 13 bases outside the gene matches. The CDR3 spans 16 residues. Germline values: CDR1 MNHNY, CDR2 SVGAGI (reference sequence). As DNA, the CDR3 is TGTGCCAGCAGTAGGGACTCCGGGACAGGGAGCCACGAGCAGTACTTC. Translating gives CASSRDSGTGSHEQYF.

J is TRBJ2-3 and V is TRBV11-2, with D maybe TRBD1 (6 bases). Deletions cut 5 bases from V and 6 bases from J, with 18 bases between. Germline V lookup: CDR1 SGHAT, CDR2 FQNNGV. This CDR3 region has 15 residues. CDR3: CASSLGQLQADTQYF. CDR3 coding DNA: TGTGCCAGCAGCCTAGGACAGTTACAGGCGGATACGCAGTATTTT.

J is TRBJ2-3 and V is TRBV29-1, with 13 bases aligning to TRBD2. This CDR3 is built from 17 residues. Looked up from germline, CDR1 is SQVTM and CDR2 is ANQGSEA. Trimming removed 4 bases from V and 6 bases from J; junction bases left unmatched: 13. CDR3 protein: CSVAGVVTSGGADTQYF. The CDR3 coding sequence is TGCAGCGTTGCTGGGGTAGTAACTAGCGGGGGGGCGGATACGCAGTATTTT.

This chain uses TRBV5-5 with TRBJ2-7, with TRBD1 matching over 8 bases. The CDR3 runs 14 residues. CDR1 SGHKS and CDR2 YYEKEE come from the germline V gene (reference sequence). V shed 2 bases, J shed 5 bases, and the junction held 6 bases outside the gene matches. The CDR3 DNA is TGTGCCAGCAGCTTTGGACAGGGAAACAACGAGCAGTACTTC. Protein: CASSFGQGNNEQYF.

This rearrangement joins TRBV11-2 to TRBJ1-1; 10 bases agree with TRBD1. The CDR3 has 15 residues. Germline trimming cut 5 bases from V and 7 bases from J; bases unmatched to any gene: 10. Germline V gene sequence: CDR1 SGHAT, CDR2 FQNNGV. The CDR3 loop is CASSPRDRGRGEAFF. The CDR3 region has the DNA TGTGCCAGCAGCCCCCGGGACAGGGGCAGGGGTGAAGCTTTCTTT.